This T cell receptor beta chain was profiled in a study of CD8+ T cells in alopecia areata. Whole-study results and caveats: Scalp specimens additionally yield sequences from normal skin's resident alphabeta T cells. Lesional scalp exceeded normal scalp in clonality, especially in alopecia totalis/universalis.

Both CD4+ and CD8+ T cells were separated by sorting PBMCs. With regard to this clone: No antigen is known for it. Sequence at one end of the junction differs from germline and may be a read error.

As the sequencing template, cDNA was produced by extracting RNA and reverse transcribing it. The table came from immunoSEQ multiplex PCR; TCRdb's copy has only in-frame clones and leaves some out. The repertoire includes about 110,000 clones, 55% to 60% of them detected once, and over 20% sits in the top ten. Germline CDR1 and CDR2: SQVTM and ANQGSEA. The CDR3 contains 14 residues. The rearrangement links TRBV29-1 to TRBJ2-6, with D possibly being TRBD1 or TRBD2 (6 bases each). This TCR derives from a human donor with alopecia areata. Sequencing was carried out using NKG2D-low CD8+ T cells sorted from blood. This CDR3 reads CSVETYTGANALTF. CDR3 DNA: TGCAGCGTCGAGACGTATACGGGGGCCAACGCCCTGACTTTC.